This record covers a single TCR beta chain. Its cognate antigen is unknown. The data are from a study of molecular identifiers for immune sequencing clone quantification. On the study more broadly: Naive CD8 RNA (approximately 20,000 or 100,000 cells) was divided into five aliquots, with four sequenced. Study results and limitations: Clones exceeding 20 RNA copies carried over 97% of effector molecules but under 1% of naive-cell molecules.

Using its own MiXCR run on the PCR reads, TCRdb lists one record per CDR3 protein. The repertoire holds approximately 670,000 distinct CDR3 sequences, less than 20% seen once, with roughly 0.9% in the top ten. Germline lookup yields CDR1 LGHDT and CDR2 YNNKEL (reference sequence). The CDR3 is 14 amino acids. V lost 1 base to trimming and J lost 5 bases, with 12 bases between them. Sorted naive CD8 T cells, about 20,000 to 1,100,000, were sequenced from 10%, 30% or 50% RNA. Naive CD8 T cell sorting was performed on the CD8+CD4-CCR7+CD45RA+ phenotype. The sample taken for sequencing was naive CD8+ T cells from blood, with Jurkat cell RNA spiked in. Sample subset: FACS-sorted CD8+CD4-CCR7+CD45RA+ naive T cells. The V and J genes are TRBV3-1 and TRBJ2-7; no firm D call. This TCR was recovered from a human donor in good health. Some libraries in this study had Jurkat cell RNA spiked in. The CDR3 DNA follows: TGTGCCAGCAGCCAAGTTGGGGTTCCCCACGAGCAGTACTTC. Amino acid sequence: CASSQVGVPHEQYF.